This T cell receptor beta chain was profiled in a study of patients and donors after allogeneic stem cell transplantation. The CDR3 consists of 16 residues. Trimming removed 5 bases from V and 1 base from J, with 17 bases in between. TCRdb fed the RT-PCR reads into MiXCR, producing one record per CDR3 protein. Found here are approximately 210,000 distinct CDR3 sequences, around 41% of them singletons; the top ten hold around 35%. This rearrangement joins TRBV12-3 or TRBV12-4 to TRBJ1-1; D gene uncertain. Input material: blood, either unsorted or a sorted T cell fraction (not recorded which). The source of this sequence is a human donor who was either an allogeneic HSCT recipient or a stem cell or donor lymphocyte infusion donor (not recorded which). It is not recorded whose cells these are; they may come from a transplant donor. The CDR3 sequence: CASSLSFDNRNTEAFF. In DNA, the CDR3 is TGTGCCAGCAGTCTTTCCTTCGACAACCGGAACACTGAAGCTTTCTTT.